The 28 T cell receptor beta chains given below trace back to one sample, sequenced in a study of blood T cell repertoires in COVID-19. TCRdb's table, derived via immunoSEQ multiplex PCR, lists solely in-frame clones and lacks some. The table has some 27,000 clones, roughly 87% seen once. Material for sequencing was peripheral blood. The receptors here all came from a human donor in a cohort sampled during active COVID-19. The donor label of this sample is uncertain.

The rearrangement joins TRBV27 to TRBJ2-5; 8 nucleotides line up with TRBD2. The V segment lost 5 bases and the J segment 5 bases; nucleotides outside the gene matches: 10. The CDR3 loop spans 15 amino acids. From germline, CDR1 is MNHEY and CDR2 SMNVEV (reference sequence). CDR3 bases: TGTGCCAGCAGTCTCGGACTAGCTTCAAGGGAGACCCAGTACTTC. Translated, it gives CASSLGLASRETQYF.

The chain has TRBV2 and TRBJ2-7; maybe TRBD1 (7 bases). Germline assignment: CDR1 SNHLY and CDR2 FYNNEI. This CDR3 region has 14 residues. V was trimmed by 10 bases and J by 0 bases, leaving 16 bases between them. CDR3 DNA sequence: TGTGCCATGTCGTCAGGGGGGCCCTCCTACGAGCAGTACTTC. Protein sequence: CAMSSGGPSYEQYF. Based on the CDR3 plus reference TRBV2 and TRBJ2-7, the full variable domain is EPEVTQTPSHQVTQMGQEVILRCVPISNHLYFYWYRQILGQKVEFLVSFYNNEISEKSEIFDDQFSVERPDGSNFTLKIRSTKLEDSAMYFCAMSSGGPSYEQYFGPGTRLTVT.

V and J are TRBV7-9 and TRBJ1-6, with D perhaps TRBD1 (6 bases). CDR3 length: 16 residues. Trimming left V 5 bases short and J 3 bases short, with 14 bases between. Germline V gene lookup returns CDR1 SEHNR and CDR2 FQNEAQ (reference sequence). Here the CDR3 reads CASSLTQGNYNSPLHF. As DNA, the CDR3 is TGTGCCAGCAGCCTAACCCAGGGGAACTATAATTCACCCCTCCACTTT.

This clone turned up a few times. CDR3 protein: CASSLGTSQETQYF. In DNA form, the CDR3 reads TGTGCCAGCAGCCTCGGGACATCTCAAGAGACCCAGTACTTC. The gene calls are TRBV3-1 (or the pseudogene TRBV3-2) and TRBJ2-5; D might be TRBD1 (6 bases). Trimming took off 4 bases at V and 2 bases at J, with 11 bases between the two ends. This CDR3 is built from 14 residues. Germline V gene data show CDR1 as LGHDT and CDR2 as YNNKEL (reference sequence).

The chain has TRBV20-1 and TRBJ2-3; D gene uncertain. The length of the CDR3 is 11 residues. Trimming stripped 5 bases from V and 5 bases from J, with 8 bases between. Germline V gives CDR1 DFQATT, CDR2 SNEGSKA (reference sequence). The CDR3 sequence is CSALVGDTQYF. CDR3 coding DNA: TGCAGTGCTCTAGTGGGAGATACGCAGTATTTT.

The V gene is TRBV6-1, the J gene TRBJ1-1, with no clear D. The CDR3 sequence is 14 residues long. V was cut by 1 base and J by 2 bases, with 8 bases left in between. Germline values: CDR1 MNHNS, CDR2 SASEGT. The CDR3 spells CASSEEWRNTEAFF. The CDR3 coding sequence is TGTGCCAGCAGTGAAGAATGGAGAAACACTGAAGCTTTCTTT.

CDR3 residues: CASSAITGDALAKNIQYF. CDR3 in DNA: TGTGCCAGCAGTGCCATCACAGGAGATGCACTAGCCAAAAACATTCAGTACTTC. This chain links TRBV27 with TRBJ2-4; D might be TRBD1 (5 bases). The CDR3 loop spans 18 amino acids. V lost 5 bases to trimming and J lost 0 bases, with 20 bases between them. Germline CDR1 is MNHEY and CDR2 is SMNVEV (reference sequence).

The chain combines TRBV9 with TRBJ2-3, with 13 bases identical to TRBD2. Germline CDR1 reads SGDLS; CDR2 reads YYNGEE. CDR3 length equals 17 residues. V shed 2 bases, J shed 2 bases, and the junction held 5 bases outside the gene matches. CDR3 sequence: CASSVGLAGAYTDTQYF. The CDR3 nucleotides are TGTGCCAGCAGCGTCGGACTAGCGGGGGCCTACACAGATACGCAGTATTTT.

This sequence joins TRBV9 and TRBJ2-7; 9 nucleotides line up with TRBD2. Germline lookup yields CDR1 SGDLS and CDR2 YYNGEE. V trimming: 3 bases; J trimming: 5 bases; junction bases outside the gene matches: 9. CDR3 length equals 15 residues. CDR3 sequence: CASSARASGVDEQYF. The CDR3 DNA is TGTGCCAGCAGCGCCCGGGCTAGCGGGGTCGACGAGCAGTACTTC.

This chain uses TRBV5-1 with TRBJ2-3; 14 bases align to TRBD2. The J segment lost 0 bases and the V segment lost 3 bases, leaving 6 bases of the junction unmatched. Germline V gene lookup returns CDR1 SGHRS and CDR2 YFSETQ. This CDR3 region has 18 residues. CDR3 in amino acids: CASSSGLAGGPSTDTQYF. The CDR3 DNA follows: TGCGCCAGCAGCTCAGGACTAGCGGGGGGCCCTAGCACAGATACGCAGTATTTT.

V and J are TRBV5-5 and TRBJ2-7, with 10 positions matching TRBD2. Germline values: CDR1 SGHKS, CDR2 YYEKEE (reference sequence). The V and J ends lost 2 bases and 2 bases, in that order; junction bases with no gene match: 1. This CDR3 region has 14 residues. This chain's CDR3 is CASSLLAGTYEQYF. Written as DNA, the CDR3 is TGTGCCAGCAGCTTACTAGCGGGGACCTACGAGCAGTACTTC.

The rearrangement uses TRBV18 and TRBJ1-1; TRBD1 might be the D (6 bases). Germline V lookup: CDR1 KGHSH, CDR2 LQKENI. This CDR3 is built from 13 residues. V was pared by 3 bases and J by 10 bases, with 15 bases between. CDR3 DNA sequence: TGTGCCAGCTCACCTGGACAAAAACAGGGAGCTTTCTTT. It codes for CASSPGQKQGAFF.

The chain carries TRBV6-6 and TRBJ2-7, with 7 bases lining up with TRBD1. After removal of 5 bases from V and 3 bases from J, the junction contained 1 base not matched to a gene. Germline V gene lookup returns CDR1 MNHNY and CDR2 SVGAGI (reference sequence). CDR3 size: 12 residues. CDR3 sequence (DNA): TGTGCCAGCAGTAGGACAGGCTACGAGCAGTACTTC. Translating gives CASSRTGYEQYF.

The V and J genes are TRBV5-6 and TRBJ2-1; 10 bases are a match to TRBD2. J was trimmed by 4 bases and V by 6 bases; bases with no gene match: 16. The CDR3 runs 18 residues. CDR1 and CDR2 (germline): SGHDT, YYEEEE. This CDR3 reads CASTPGAGGPIKYNEQFF. As DNA, the CDR3 is TGTGCCAGCACTCCGGGAGCGGGGGGGCCAATAAAGTACAATGAGCAGTTCTTC.

The rearrangement links TRBV6-5 to TRBJ2-5, with 7 bases matching TRBD2. This CDR3 comprises 12 residues. With 6 bases clipped from V and 5 bases from J, the junction kept 3 bases outside the gene matches. From germline, CDR1 is MNHEY and CDR2 SVGAGI. The CDR3 sequence is CASRGAGETQYF. The CDR3 DNA sequence: TGTGCCAGCAGGGGAGCGGGGGAGACCCAGTACTTC.

V gene TRBV21-1 combines with J gene TRBJ1-4; the table's D call of TRBD1 was not tested on the DNA. TRBV21-1 counts as a pseudogene. This CDR3 has 13 amino acids. The CDR3 DNA reads TGTGCCAGCGCGACAGGGGGAAGGGAAAAACTGTTTTTT. This translates into CASATGGREKLFF.

The V call is TRBV11-2, the J call TRBJ2-6; 7 bases are a match to TRBD2. The germline CDR1 and CDR2 sequences are SGHAT and FQNNGV. Germline trimming cut 5 bases from V and 2 bases from J; bases unmatched to any gene: 3. The CDR3 spans 15 residues. The CDR3 DNA reads TGTGCCAGCAGCCCGGCGGGGGCTGGGGCCAACGTCCTGACTTTC. Its protein is CASSPAGAGANVLTF. Looking up the rest from reference TRBV11-2 and TRBJ2-6 gives the full variable domain: EAGVAQSPRYKIIEKRQSVAFWCNPISGHATLYWYQQILGQGPKLLIQFQNNGVVDDSQLPKDRFSAERLKGVDSTLKIQPAKLEDSAVYLCASSPAGAGANVLTFGAGSRLTVL.

This clone has only a few counts. This chain connects TRBV9 to TRBJ2-7, with D uncertain. Deletions cut 1 base from V and 1 base from J, with 9 bases between. CDR3 size: 14 residues. CDR1 is SGDLS and CDR2 is YYNGEE in the germline V gene. CDR3 sequence: CASSVTSRSYEQYF. CDR3 in DNA: TGTGCCAGCAGCGTAACTTCACGGTCCTACGAGCAGTACTTC.

V gene TRBV3-1 (or the pseudogene TRBV3-2) combines with J gene TRBJ2-5, with D possibly being TRBD2 (6 bases). V dropped 4 bases and J dropped 1 base, with 10 bases sitting between them. There are 14 residues in the CDR3. CDR1 and CDR2 (germline): LGHDT, YNNKEL (reference sequence). CDR3 DNA sequence: TGTGCCAGCAGCCGGGCTAGCGCCCAAGAGACCCAGTACTTC. This translates into CASSRASAQETQYF.

This chain uses TRBV3-1 (or the pseudogene TRBV3-2) with TRBJ1-2, with TRBD1 identical over 7 bases. Trimming removed 1 base from V and 3 bases from J; junction bases left unmatched: 5. The germline V gene has CDR1 LGHDT and CDR2 YNNKEL (reference sequence). The CDR3 consists of 15 residues. DNA of the CDR3: TGTGCCAGCAGCCAAGCCGGGCAGGGGGACTATGGCTACACCTTC. This translates into CASSQAGQGDYGYTF.

This chain uses TRBV11-2 with TRBJ1-3; TRBD1 aligns across 10 bases. The J segment lost 2 bases and the V segment lost 4 bases, leaving 2 bases of the junction unmatched. CDR1 SGHAT and CDR2 FQNNGV come from the germline V gene. The CDR3 consists of 15 residues. CDR3 sequence reads: CASSSGTGAGNTIYF. In DNA, the CDR3 is TGTGCCAGCAGCTCCGGGACAGGGGCTGGAAACACCATATATTTT.

The genes are TRBV19 and TRBJ1-2; 8 nucleotides agree with TRBD1. CDR3 length equals 17 residues. V gave up 0 bases and J gave up 4 bases; unmatched junction bases: 10. In germline, CDR1 is LNHDA, CDR2 SQIVND (reference sequence). DNA for the CDR3: TGTGCCAGTAGTATAGACTCAAGCGGCCAGGGGGCCTATGGCTACACCTTC. Protein: CASSIDSSGQGAYGYTF.

This clone was counted a few times. The chain is built from TRBV19 and TRBJ2-3, with 8 positions matching TRBD2. Germline V gene lookup returns CDR1 LNHDA and CDR2 SQIVND (reference sequence). The CDR3 has 14 amino acids. V gave up 5 bases and J gave up 2 bases; unmatched junction bases: 3. Here the CDR3 reads CASSRGGPTDTQYF. The CDR3 DNA is TGTGCCAGTAGTCGCGGGGGGCCCACAGATACGCAGTATTTT.

This clone was seen just once. The rearrangement links TRBV19 to TRBJ2-2; maybe TRBD1 (6 bases). Per the germline V gene, CDR1 is LNHDA and CDR2 is SQIVND (reference sequence). V was trimmed by 6 bases and J by 6 bases, leaving 11 bases between them. The CDR3 sequence is 13 residues long. In DNA form, the CDR3 reads TGTGCCAGTAGCCCACAGGGCGCCGGGGAGCTGTTTTTT. Protein sequence: CASSPQGAGELFF.

This clone has a handful of counts. This chain links TRBV5-1 with TRBJ1-2; the D gene is possibly TRBD1 (6 bases). This CDR3 region has 15 residues. Germline V gives CDR1 SGHRS, CDR2 YFSETQ. V shed 1 base and J shed 5 bases, with 15 bases lying between them. Here the CDR3 reads CASSLWAGVTYGYTF. CDR3 DNA: TGCGCCAGCAGCTTGTGGGCAGGGGTAACATATGGCTACACCTTC.

The rearrangement uses TRBV3-1 (or the pseudogene TRBV3-2) and TRBJ2-3, with 8 bases fitting TRBD2. This CDR3 has 18 residues. V lost 4 bases, J lost 1 base, and 13 bases stayed unmatched. The germline V gene encodes CDR1 LGHDT and CDR2 YNNKEL (reference sequence). This CDR3 is CASSPTSDGAGGTDTQYF. CDR3 DNA: TGTGCCAGCAGCCCGACTAGCGATGGGGCTGGCGGCACAGATACGCAGTATTTT.

The V call is TRBV29-1, the J call TRBJ1-2, with 7 bases matching TRBD1. V shed 5 bases and J 3 bases; nucleotides not matched to a gene: 6. Germline CDR1 reads SQVTM; CDR2 reads ANQGSEA. The length of the CDR3 is 13 residues. The CDR3 nucleotides read TGCAGCGTTAACAGGGGCGGGGACTATGGCTACACCTTC. Its translation is CSVNRGGDYGYTF. The whole variable domain, remainder taken from reference TRBV29-1 and TRBJ1-2, is SAVISQKPSRDICQRGTSLTIQCQVDSQVTMMFWYRQQPGQSLTLIATANQGSEATYESGFVIDKFPISRPNLTFSTLTVSNMSPEDSSIYLCSVNRGGDYGYTFGSGTRLTVV.

This rearrangement joins TRBV6-1 to TRBJ1-6; 7 nucleotides agree with TRBD1. Germline V gene sequence: CDR1 MNHNS, CDR2 SASEGT. The CDR3 covers 15 residues. J gave up 8 bases and V 2 bases, and 6 bases lay outside the gene matches. CDR3 protein: CASSENEGAYSPLHF. CDR3 DNA: TGTGCCAGCAGTGAAAATGAGGGGGCCTATTCACCCCTCCACTTT.